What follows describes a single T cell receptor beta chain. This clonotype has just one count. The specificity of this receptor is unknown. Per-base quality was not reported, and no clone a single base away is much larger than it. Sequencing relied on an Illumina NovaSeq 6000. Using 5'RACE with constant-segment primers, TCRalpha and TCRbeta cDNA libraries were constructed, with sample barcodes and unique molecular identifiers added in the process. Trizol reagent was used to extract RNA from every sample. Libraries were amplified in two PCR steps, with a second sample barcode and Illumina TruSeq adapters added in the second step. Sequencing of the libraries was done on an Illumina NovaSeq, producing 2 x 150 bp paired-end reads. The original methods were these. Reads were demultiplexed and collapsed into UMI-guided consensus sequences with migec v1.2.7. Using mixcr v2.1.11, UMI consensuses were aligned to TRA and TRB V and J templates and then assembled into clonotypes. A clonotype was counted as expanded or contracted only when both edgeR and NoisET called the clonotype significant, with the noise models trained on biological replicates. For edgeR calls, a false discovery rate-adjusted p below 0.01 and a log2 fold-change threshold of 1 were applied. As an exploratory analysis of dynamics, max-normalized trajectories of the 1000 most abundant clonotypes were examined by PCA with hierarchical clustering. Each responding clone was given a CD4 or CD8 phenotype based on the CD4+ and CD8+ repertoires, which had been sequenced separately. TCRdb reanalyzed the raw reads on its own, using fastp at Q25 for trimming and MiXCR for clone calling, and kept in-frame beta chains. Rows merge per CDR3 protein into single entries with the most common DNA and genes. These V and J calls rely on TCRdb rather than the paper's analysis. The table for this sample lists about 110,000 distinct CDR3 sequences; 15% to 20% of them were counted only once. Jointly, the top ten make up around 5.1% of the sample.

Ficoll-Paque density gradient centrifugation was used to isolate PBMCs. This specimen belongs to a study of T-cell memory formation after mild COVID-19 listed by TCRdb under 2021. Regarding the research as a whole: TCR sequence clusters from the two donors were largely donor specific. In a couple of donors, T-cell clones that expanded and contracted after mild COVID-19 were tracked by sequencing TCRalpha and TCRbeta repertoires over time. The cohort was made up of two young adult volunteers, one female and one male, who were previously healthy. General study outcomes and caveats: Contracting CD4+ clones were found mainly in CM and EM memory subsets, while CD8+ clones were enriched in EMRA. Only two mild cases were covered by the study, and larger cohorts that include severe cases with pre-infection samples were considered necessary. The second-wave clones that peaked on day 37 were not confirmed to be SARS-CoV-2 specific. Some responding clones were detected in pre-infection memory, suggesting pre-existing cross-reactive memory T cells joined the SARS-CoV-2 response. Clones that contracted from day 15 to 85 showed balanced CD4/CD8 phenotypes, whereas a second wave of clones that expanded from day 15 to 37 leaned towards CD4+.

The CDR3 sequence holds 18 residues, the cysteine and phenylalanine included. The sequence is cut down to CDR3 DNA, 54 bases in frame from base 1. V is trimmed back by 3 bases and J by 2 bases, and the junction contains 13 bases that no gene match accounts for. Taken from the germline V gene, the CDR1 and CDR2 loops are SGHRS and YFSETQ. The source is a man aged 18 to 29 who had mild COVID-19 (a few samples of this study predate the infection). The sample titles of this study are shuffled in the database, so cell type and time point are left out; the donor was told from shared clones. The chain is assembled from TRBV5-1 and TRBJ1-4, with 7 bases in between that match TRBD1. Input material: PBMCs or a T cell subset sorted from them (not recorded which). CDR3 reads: CASSSAGDRASTNEKLFF. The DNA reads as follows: TGCGCCAGCAGCTCAGCCGGAGACAGGGCTTCGACTAATGAAAAACTGTTTTTT.